This entry lists 21 T cell receptor beta chains sequenced from one sample in a study of T cell clonality in common variable immunodeficiency (dated by TCRdb to the mid-2010s). The method was the immunoSEQ multiplex PCR assay. This immuneACCESS table, as held by TCRdb, lists in-frame sequences with V and J called but not all clones. Of the missing ones, under half trace to an unresolved V gene in checked studies; the others have no known cause. There are around 50,000 clones in this sample, and none of them is a singleton. The ten top clones hold about 5.9% of the sample. The material sequenced was peripheral blood mononuclear cells. These receptors originate from a person aged 18 to 70 in good health.

There are many counts of this clone. Coverage ceases 3 residues before the CDR3 finishes, and the germline J gene fills in the end. This rearrangement joins TRBV12-5 to TRBJ2-5; maybe TRBD1 (7 bases). The germline V and J ends were trimmed by 3 bases and 2 bases, with 19 bases remaining between them. The CDR3 has 17 residues. Germline-derived CDR1 and CDR2 are LGHNT and FRNRAP. The CDR3 bases that were read are TGTGCTAGTGGTTTAGATACAGGGGAGGCAAGACAAGAGACC. It translates to CASGLDTGEARQET. The complete CDR3 protein is CASGLDTGEARQETQYF.

The table lists this clone with many counts. The DNA ends 3 residues before the CDR3 does, and the rest of the CDR3 is filled in from the germline J gene. The chain links TRBV19 to TRBJ1-4, with 9 bases lining up with TRBD1. Germline CDR1 LNHDA, CDR2 SQIVND (reference sequence). After removal of 1 base from V and 8 bases from J, the junction contained 5 bases not matched to a gene. This CDR3 region has 15 residues. Partial CDR3 DNA: TGTGCCAGTAGTATAGGGACAGGGGTCGGGGAAAAA. Protein: CASSIGTGVGEK. The entire CDR3 reads CASSIGTGVGEKLFF.

This clone was counted many times. The DNA ends 3 residues before the CDR3 does, and the rest of the CDR3 is filled in from the germline J gene. V gene TRBV7-2 combines with J gene TRBJ2-1, with TRBD1 matching over 7 bases. This CDR3 is 13 amino acids long. Trimming took 4 bases from V and 9 from J; bases not matched to a gene: 6. CDR1 is SGHTA and CDR2 is FQGNSA in the germline V gene. The CDR3 region is CASSSDRVGEQFF. The DNA read from the CDR3 is TGTGCCAGCAGCTCCGACAGGGTGGGTGAG.

Points on this clone: The sequence runs out 3 residues before the end of the CDR3; the remainder is reconstructed from the germline J gene. The genes are TRBV19 and TRBJ1-1, with 8 bases that match TRBD1. Germline loops: CDR1 LNHDA, CDR2 SQIVND (reference sequence). The CDR3 is 13 amino acids. The DNA read from the CDR3 is TGTGCCACTCTCGACAGGGGTCGGAGTAGA. Its protein is CATLDRGRSR. The CDR3 in its entirety is CATLDRGRSRAFF.

This clone was picked up many times. Read data end 3 residues before the CDR3 end; the end is taken from the germline J gene. The chain has TRBV7-8 and TRBJ2-7, with 10 bases that match TRBD2. Trimming cost V 5 bases and J 3 bases; bases outside gene matches: 10. The germline V gene encodes CDR1 SGHVS and CDR2 FQNEAQ. The length of the CDR3 is 16 residues. CDR3 bases read: TGTGCCAGCAGCCGAGGACTAGCGGATTCCCTCTACGAG. This codes for CASSRGLADSLYE. In full, the CDR3 is CASSRGLADSLYEQYF. The entire variable domain, with the rest obtained from reference TRBV7-8 and TRBJ2-7, is as follows: GAGVSQSPRYKVAKRGQDVALRCDPISGHVSLFWYQQALGQGPEFLTYFQNEAQLDKSGLPSDRFFAERPEGSVSTLKIQRTQQEDSAVYLCASSRGLADSLYEQYFGPGTRLTVT.

Many counts were recorded for this clone. The read is 3 residues too short to cover the CDR3 end, so that end is filled in from the germline J gene. The chain couples TRBV2 to TRBJ1-4; D might be TRBD1 (5 bases). Germline CDR1 and CDR2: SNHLY and FYNNEI. CDR3 length: 10 residues. The V end lost 11 bases, the J end lost 7 bases, and 8 bases lay between the germline ends. CDR3 residues: CALGGEKLFF. The sequenced part of the CDR3 DNA is TGTGCCTTGGGGGGTGAAAAA.

This clone was seen repeatedly, ten times or more. The read terminates 3 residues before the CDR3 end, so the remaining end is supplied by the germline J gene. The chain links TRBV12-3 or TRBV12-4 to TRBJ1-4; TRBD1 agrees at 7 bases. V gave up 6 bases and J gave up 8 bases; unmatched junction bases: 15. This CDR3 contains 16 residues. This CDR3 is CASRKTLTGVWEKLFF. CDR3 DNA (partial): TGTGCCAGCAGGAAAACTCTTACAGGGGTGTGGGAAAAA.

This clone was seen repeatedly, ten times or more. The CDR3 extends 3 residues past the end of the read, so its final part is completed from the germline J gene. V usage is TRBV12-3 or TRBV12-4 and J usage is TRBJ2-6; D may be TRBD2 (5 bases). The CDR3 loop spans 16 amino acids. V was pared by 5 bases and J by 4 bases, with 15 bases between. This CDR3 is CASSPLPSSGANVLTF. CDR3 DNA (partial): TGTGCCAGCAGTCCGCTACCTAGCTCCGGGGCCAACGTC.

This clone was seen repeatedly, ten times or more. The read finishes 3 residues shy of the CDR3 end, and the germline J gene is used to complete it. V gene TRBV19 combines with J gene TRBJ2-1, with 7 bases aligning to TRBD2. The trim removed 5 bases at V and 4 bases at J, leaving 5 bases unmatched. There are 14 residues in the CDR3. CDR1 is LNHDA and CDR2 is SQIVND in the germline V gene (reference sequence). The chain's CDR3 is CASSASGRYNEQFF. The sequenced part of the CDR3 DNA is TGTGCCAGTAGTGCTAGCGGAAGATACAATGAG.

This clone was seen repeatedly, ten times or more. With the read ending 3 residues before the CDR3 end, the germline J gene is used to fill in that end. The chain employs TRBV13 and TRBJ2-7, with D maybe TRBD1 (6 bases). The CDR3 covers 14 residues. V lost 2 bases to trimming and J lost 2 bases, with 10 bases between them. Germline CDR1 and CDR2: PRHDT and FYEKMQ (reference sequence). This CDR3 reads CASSLTGSPYEQYF. CDR3 bases read: TGTGCCAGCAGCTTAACAGGGAGTCCCTACGAG.

The sample holds many counts of this clone. The CDR3 is cut off 3 residues early in the read; its end comes from the germline J gene. The V call is TRBV7-2, the J call TRBJ1-5; D may be TRBD1 (5 bases). There are 13 residues in the CDR3. The germline V gene has CDR1 SGHTA and CDR2 FQGNSA. Trimming removed 2 bases from V and 6 bases from J, with 8 bases in between. Partial CDR3 DNA: TGTGCCAGCAGCTTATCAGGGTCTCAGCCC. It yields the protein CASSLSGSQP. The full CDR3 sequence reads CASSLSGSQPQHF.

In the case of this clone: The CDR3 end is not reached by the read, which stops 3 residues before it; the germline J gene fills it in. The J gene is TRBJ1-2, the V gene TRBV5-6; D may be TRBD1 (5 bases). Germline-derived CDR1 and CDR2 are SGHDT and YYEEEE. CDR3 size: 14 residues. Incomplete CDR3 DNA: TGTGCCAGCAGCTTAGGGGTACAGTGGGGCGAC. Translation gives CASSLGVQWGD. In full, the CDR3 is CASSLGVQWGDYTF. The whole variable domain, remainder taken from reference TRBV5-6 and TRBJ1-2, is DAGVTQSPTHLIKTRGQQVTLRCSPKSGHDTVSWYQQALGQGPQFIFQYYEEEERQRGNFPDRFSGHQFPNYSSELNVNALLLGDSALYLCASSLGVQWGDYTFGSGTRLTVV.

At least ten counts were recorded for this clone. Read data end 3 residues before the CDR3 end; the end is taken from the germline J gene. The chain uses TRBV5-6 and TRBJ1-1; possible D gene TRBD1, 6 bases. Germline values: CDR1 SGHDT, CDR2 YYEEEE. The CDR3 loop spans 13 amino acids. V lost 2 bases to trimming and J lost 3 bases, with 8 bases between them. The DNA read from the CDR3 is TGTGCCAGCAGCTTCGGGGGGCACACTGAA. Amino acid sequence: CASSFGGHTE. The whole CDR3 region reads CASSFGGHTEAFF.

This clone was recorded a few times. Sequencing ends 3 residues short of the CDR3 end; the germline J gene provides the rest. This chain joins TRBV6-2 or TRBV6-3 and TRBJ1-3; no clear D. Trimming took off 7 bases at V and 0 bases at J, with 7 bases between the two ends. The germline V gene has CDR1 MNHEY and CDR2 SVGEGT. The CDR3 runs 13 residues. CDR3 bases read: TGTGCCAGCAATCAAGGCTCTGGAAACACC. It translates to CASNQGSGNT. The whole CDR3 protein is CASNQGSGNTIYF.

This clone was recorded many times. CDR3 region: CAWSGTGEGYTF. CDR3 bases read: TGTGCCTGGAGTGGGACAGGAGAAGGC. The chain is built from TRBV30 and TRBJ1-2; 7 bases agree with TRBD1. The read ends 3 residues shy of where the CDR3 ends; the end is completed using the germline J gene. Germline CDR1 reads GTSNPN; CDR2 reads SVGIG (reference sequence). This CDR3 region has 12 residues.

This clone was observed at least ten times. The read ends 3 residues before the CDR3 terminus; that terminus is restored from the germline J gene. The gene calls are TRBV20-1 and TRBJ1-2; weak D call: TRBD1 (6 bases). Germline V lookup: CDR1 DFQATT, CDR2 SNEGSKA (reference sequence). CDR3 length: 14 residues. This CDR3 reads CSARDQSGGQGYTF. The CDR3 DNA, read in part, is TGCAGTGCTAGAGATCAGTCCGGGGGGCAAGGC.

In the case of this clone: Germline and junction disagree at one end, which may indicate a read error. The read ends 3 residues before the CDR3 terminus; that terminus is restored from the germline J gene. Additional DNA sequences in this sample encode the identical CDR3. The chain employs TRBV18 and TRBJ1-3; no definite D call. Germline assignment: CDR1 KGHSH and CDR2 LQKENI. This CDR3 contains 16 residues. CDR3 region: CASSPAYLAAGNTIYF. CDR3 DNA, as far as it was read: TGTGCCAGCTCACCGGCGTATTTAGCGGCTGGAAACACG.

This clone was recorded at least ten times. At one end the junction does not follow the germline gene, possibly because of a read error. The read falls 3 residues short of the CDR3 end, and the missing part is taken from the germline J gene. This sequence joins TRBV4-2 and TRBJ2-3; 9 nucleotides align to TRBD1. CDR1 is LGHNA, CDR2 YNFKEQ, per germline. The CDR3 runs to 18 residues. The CDR3 bases that were read are TGCGCCAGCAGCCAAGATAGAGGGACAGGGTATAGTACAGATACG. It is translated as CASSQDRGTGYSTDT. From start to end, the CDR3 is CASSQDRGTGYSTDTQYF.

As concerns this clone: The CDR3 end lies 3 residues beyond the end of the read and is filled in from the germline J gene. The chain combines TRBV7-9 with TRBJ1-2; TRBD1 might be the D (5 bases). CDR1 and CDR2 from the germline V gene are SEHNR and FQNEAQ (reference sequence). This CDR3 is 13 amino acids long. This chain's CDR3 is CASSSRVAYDYTF. The sequenced CDR3 bases are TGTGCCAGCAGCTCCAGGGTAGCCTACGAC.

This clone was observed at least ten times. CDR3 DNA (partial): TGTGCCTTGGGACAGGGGGATTCACCA. Amino acid sequence: CALGQGDSP. The complete CDR3 sequence is CALGQGDSPLFF. This chain joins TRBV30 and TRBJ1-4; 11 bases align to TRBD1. Read coverage stops 3 residues before the CDR3 terminus; the germline J gene supplies the remainder. The germline V gene has CDR1 GTSNPN and CDR2 SVGIG (reference sequence). CDR3 length: 12 residues. Based on the CDR3 plus reference TRBV30 and TRBJ1-4, the full variable domain is SQTIHQWPATLVQPVGSPLSLECTVEGTSNPNLYWYRQAAGRGLQLLFYSVGIGQISSEVPQNLSASRPQDRQFILSSKKLLLSDSGFYLCALGQGDSPLFFGSGTQLSVL.

This clone came up many times. The read is 3 residues too short to cover the CDR3 end, so that end is filled in from the germline J gene. The same CDR3 is also encoded by other DNA sequences in this sample. The chain employs TRBV20-1 and TRBJ1-5; 8 bases line up with TRBD1. Trimming cost V 1 base and J 6 bases; bases outside gene matches: 11. Germline CDR1 DFQATT, CDR2 SNEGSKA (reference sequence). This CDR3 region has 16 residues. Here the CDR3 reads CSARALTGEFGQPQHF. CDR3 DNA (partial): TGCAGTGCTAGAGCCCTGACAGGGGAGTTCGGTCAGCCC.